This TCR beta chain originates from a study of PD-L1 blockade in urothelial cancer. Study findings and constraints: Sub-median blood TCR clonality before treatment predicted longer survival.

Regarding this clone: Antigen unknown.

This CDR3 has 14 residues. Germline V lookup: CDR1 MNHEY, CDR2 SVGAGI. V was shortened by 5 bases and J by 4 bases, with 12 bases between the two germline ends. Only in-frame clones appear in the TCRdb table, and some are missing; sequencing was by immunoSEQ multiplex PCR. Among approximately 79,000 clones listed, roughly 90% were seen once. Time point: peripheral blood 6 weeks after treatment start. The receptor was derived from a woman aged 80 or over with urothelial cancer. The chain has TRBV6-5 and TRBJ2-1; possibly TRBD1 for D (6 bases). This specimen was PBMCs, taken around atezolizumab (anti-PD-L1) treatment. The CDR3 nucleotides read TGTGCCAGCAGTGGAAGACAGGAGTACAATGAGCAGTTCTTC. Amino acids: CASSGRQEYNEQFF.